This passage covers 30 T cell receptor beta chains from one sample sequenced in a study of response to subunit inactivated influenza vaccine. TCRdb used MiXCR to reprocess the RT-PCR reads, holding one entry per CDR3 protein. The sample records 500,000 to 600,000 distinct CDR3 sequences, under 15% being singletons. The sequencing here drew on PBMCs from blood, taken roughly 46 days after vaccination. These receptors all stem from a man aged 45-60 years who received an inactivated influenza vaccine.

This clonotype turned up a few times. The V call is TRBV19, the J call TRBJ2-5; D gene ambiguous. Germline V gene sequence: CDR1 LNHDA, CDR2 SQIVND (reference sequence). V shed 5 bases and J shed 4 bases, with 11 bases lying between them. This CDR3 has 13 amino acids. CDR3 coding DNA: TGTGCCAGTAGTCGCCCTGGGGTAGAGACCCAGTACTTC. Residues: CASSRPGVETQYF.

This clonotype has a handful of counts. The rearrangement joins TRBV3-1 to TRBJ2-7; 9 bases are a match to TRBD1. The V and J ends lost 6 bases and 7 bases, in that order; junction bases with no gene match: 7. CDR3 size: 13 residues. Germline CDR1 reads LGHDT; CDR2 reads YNNKEL (reference sequence). CDR3 amino acids: CASSGTGSFEQYF. The CDR3 nucleotides read TGTGCCAGCAGTGGGACAGGGTCTTTTGAGCAGTACTTC.

This clonotype was recorded a few times. The V and J genes are TRBV10-3 and TRBJ1-2; D might be TRBD1 (5 bases). Trimming pared 4 bases from V and 6 bases from J, leaving 24 bases between. The germline gives CDR1 ENHRY, CDR2 SYGVKD. The CDR3 is 17 amino acids. CDR3 bases: TGTGCCATCAGTGGGTCCACGGGACGGGATGCTTTCGATGGCTACACCTTC. Amino acids: CAISGSTGRDAFDGYTF.

This rearrangement joins TRBV15 to TRBJ2-1; no clear D gene. Germline V gives CDR1 LNHNV, CDR2 YYDKDF (reference sequence). The ends were cut back, 1 base at V and 1 base at J, with 8 bases in the middle. This CDR3 spans 15 amino acids. CDR3 nucleotide sequence: TGTGCCACCAGCAGAGGTGCGGCGTCCTACAATGAGCAGTTCTTC. Its translation is CATSRGAASYNEQFF.

A few counts support this clonotype. V usage is TRBV2 and J usage is TRBJ2-1; 7 bases fit TRBD2. CDR1 is SNHLY and CDR2 is FYNNEI in the germline V gene. Trimming cost V 2 bases and J 6 bases; bases outside gene matches: 10. The CDR3 has 16 residues. CDR3 DNA: TGTGCCAGCAGTGAATTGGGTCTAGCGGTGGGCAATGAGCAGTTCTTC. Its translation: CASSELGLAVGNEQFF.

This chain connects TRBV5-1 to TRBJ2-1; 9 positions agree with TRBD2. J lost 3 bases, V lost 4 bases, and 11 bases had no gene match. Germline CDR1 SGHRS, CDR2 YFSETQ. There are 17 residues in the CDR3. The CDR3 region has the DNA TGCGCCAGCAGCCCTTTGATGAGCGGGGGGAACTACAATGAGCAGTTCTTC. Encoded protein: CASSPLMSGGNYNEQFF.

In this sample, this clonotype turned up a few times. The chain recombines TRBV4-3 with TRBJ1-4; TRBD1 matches 9 bases. There are 12 residues in the CDR3. The germline gives CDR1 LGHNA, CDR2 YSLEER. Trimming cost V 4 bases and J 11 bases; bases outside gene matches: 2. This CDR3 is CASSLGQGKLFF. The CDR3 DNA sequence: TGCGCCAGCAGCCTTGGACAGGGGAAACTGTTTTTT.

The gene calls are TRBV11-2 and TRBJ2-3, with D perhaps TRBD1 (6 bases). Germline V gives CDR1 SGHAT, CDR2 FQNNGV. CDR3 size: 18 residues. Trimming stripped 3 bases from V and 8 bases from J, with 27 bases between. Written as DNA, the CDR3 is TGTGCCAGCAGCTTCCCCGCCGAGGGGACATCAAGCTGGAGTACGCAGTATTTT. Protein sequence: CASSFPAEGTSSWSTQYF.

A word on this clonotype: A much larger clone differs by one base, so this may be a read error. The gene calls are TRBV20-1 and TRBJ2-1, with 9 bases aligning to TRBD1. CDR1 and CDR2 (germline): DFQATT, SNEGSKA (reference sequence). The CDR3 sequence is 15 residues long. Here the CDR3 reads CSARGQGSSYTEQFF. CDR3 coding DNA: TGCAGTGCTAGGGGACAGGGTAGCTCCTACACTGAGCAGTTCTTC.

Ten or more counts support this clonotype. The chain has TRBV18 and TRBJ2-7; D may be TRBD1 (6 bases). The germline V gene has CDR1 KGHSH and CDR2 LQKENI. This CDR3 region has 13 residues. Trimming removed 3 bases at V and 2 bases at J, with 8 bases between. CDR3 DNA: TGTGCCAGCTCACCGGCAGGGGCCTACGAGCAGTACTTC. It codes for CASSPAGAYEQYF.

This clonotype came up many times. V and J are TRBV20-1 and TRBJ2-7; TRBD1 matches at 8 bases. The CDR3 length is 14 residues. V lost 3 bases to trimming and J lost 6 bases; unmatched junction nucleotides: 10. Per germline, CDR1 DFQATT and CDR2 SNEGSKA (reference sequence). The CDR3 DNA sequence: TGCAGTGCTAGGGAGACAGGGGTGAGTGGCGAGCAGTACTTC. Its protein product is CSARETGVSGEQYF.

This clonotype was detected only a few times. The chain couples TRBV11-2 to TRBJ2-3; 11 bases line up with TRBD2. There are 18 residues in the CDR3. With 5 bases clipped from V and 6 bases from J, the junction kept 16 bases outside the gene matches. Looked up from germline, CDR1 is SGHAT and CDR2 is FQNNGV. CDR3 bases: TGTGCCAGCAGCCGTTGGGGAAATAGCGGGGGGGCAATGGATACGCAGTATTTT. Protein product: CASSRWGNSGGAMDTQYF.

Ten or more counts support this clonotype. The chain recombines TRBV7-2 with TRBJ2-1, with TRBD2 as a possible D gene (6 bases). This CDR3 has 15 residues. V was pared by 7 bases and J by 4 bases, with 17 bases between. CDR1 and CDR2 from the germline V gene are SGHTA and FQGNSA. The CDR3 protein is CASTTGTHPYNEQFF. The CDR3 DNA is TGTGCCAGCACCACCGGGACTCACCCATACAATGAGCAGTTCTTC.

The chain has TRBV10-3 and TRBJ2-7; D remains unclear. The V end was cut by 0 bases, the J end by 0 bases, with 12 bases between. Germline-derived CDR1 and CDR2 are ENHRY and SYGVKD. The CDR3 has 16 residues. For the CDR3, the DNA is TGTGCCATCAGTGAGTCGGGAACGGCCAGCTCCTACGAGCAGTACTTC. Amino acids: CAISESGTASSYEQYF.

This clonotype was counted between two and nine times. The chain is built from TRBV4-3 and TRBJ2-5; no definite D call. V was trimmed by 1 base and J by 1 base, leaving 10 bases between them. Germline lookup yields CDR1 LGHNA and CDR2 YSLEER. The CDR3 is 15 amino acids. The CDR3: CASSQGRGSQETQYF. CDR3 in DNA: TGCGCCAGCAGCCAAGGGAGAGGATCCCAAGAGACCCAGTACTTC.

The gene calls are TRBV5-1 and TRBJ1-1; D possibly corresponds to TRBD1 (5 bases). The CDR3 has 18 residues. Trimming left V 1 base short and J 2 bases short, with 21 bases between. CDR1 and CDR2 (germline): SGHRS, YFSETQ. The chain's CDR3 is CASSLSFQGSMGNTEAFF. The CDR3 DNA is TGCGCCAGCAGCTTGTCCTTTCAGGGTAGCATGGGTAACACTGAAGCTTTCTTT.

This clonotype was observed a few times. The chain employs TRBV4-3 and TRBJ1-1; D gene ambiguous. The CDR3 consists of 14 residues. Germline lookup yields CDR1 LGHNA and CDR2 YSLEER. Deletions cut 1 base from V and 1 base from J, with 7 bases between. The CDR3 reads CASSQVPENTEAFF. CDR3 bases: TGCGCCAGCAGCCAAGTCCCCGAGAACACTGAAGCTTTCTTT.

This clonotype was observed a few times. This chain links TRBV20-1 with TRBJ2-7, with D perhaps matching TRBD2 (5 bases). The length of the CDR3 is 13 residues. The germline V gene encodes CDR1 DFQATT and CDR2 SNEGSKA (reference sequence). Trimming removed 2 bases from V and 5 bases from J, with 13 bases in between. Here the CDR3 DNA reads TGCAGTGCTAGACCCAGAGGGAGTAACGAGCAGTACTTC. Its translation is CSARPRGSNEQYF.

This clonotype was seen repeatedly, ten times or more. The chain carries TRBV12-3 or TRBV12-4 and TRBJ1-5; 7 nucleotides align to TRBD1. Trimming cost V 8 bases and J 4 bases; bases outside gene matches: 14. The CDR3 runs to 16 residues. The CDR3: CASCIQGTVPNQPQHF. The CDR3 DNA sequence: TGTGCCAGCTGCATACAGGGGACGGTGCCAAATCAGCCCCAGCATTTT.

The J gene is TRBJ2-2, the V gene TRBV5-5; the D is unclear. Trimming pared 0 bases from V and 5 bases from J, leaving 11 bases between. This CDR3 contains 15 residues. The germline V gene encodes CDR1 SGHKS and CDR2 YYEKEE (reference sequence). The CDR3 nucleotides are TGTGCCAGCAGCTTGGAGACGCTCAGGACCGGGGAGCTGTTTTTT. It specifies CASSLETLRTGELFF.

V is TRBV28 and J is TRBJ1-5; 8 nucleotides agree with TRBD1. The trim removed 6 bases at V and 2 bases at J, leaving 9 bases unmatched. Germline values: CDR1 MDHEN, CDR2 SYDVKM. The CDR3 loop spans 16 amino acids. The chain's CDR3 is CASSPRTGLGNQPQHF. The CDR3 DNA reads TGTGCCAGCAGCCCTCGGACAGGGTTGGGCAATCAGCCCCAGCATTTT.

The chain is built from TRBV7-8 and TRBJ2-7; tentative D call: TRBD1 (6 bases). Germline V gene data show CDR1 as SGHVS and CDR2 as FQNEAQ. The V end was cut by 3 bases, the J end by 4 bases, with 13 bases between. The CDR3 spans 14 residues. CDR3 loop: CASSFLQGSYEQYF. CDR3 coding DNA: TGTGCCAGCAGCTTTCTCCAGGGGTCGTACGAGCAGTACTTC.

A few counts support this clonotype. The chain recombines TRBV10-3 with TRBJ1-4, with TRBD1 matching over 9 bases. The CDR3 runs to 15 residues. V lost 2 bases to trimming and J lost 11 bases; unmatched junction nucleotides: 9. Germline V CDR1 and CDR2: ENHRY, SYGVKD. The CDR3 DNA reads as TGTGCCATCAGTGAGCTCGGGACAGGGACGGGGAAACTGTTTTTT. This sequence encodes CAISELGTGTGKLFF.

The rearrangement uses TRBV28 and TRBJ2-3; the D gene is possibly TRBD1 (5 bases). The V gene's germline CDR1 is MDHEN and CDR2 SYDVKM. The CDR3 totals 15 residues. Trimming cost V 1 base and J 4 bases, with 12 bases left between them. The CDR3, as DNA: TGTGCCAGCAGTTTATTGGGGCCTCCAGCAGATACGCAGTATTTT. Protein: CASSLLGPPADTQYF.

This clonotype showed up just a few times. The gene calls are TRBV5-1 and TRBJ1-1; weak D call: TRBD1 (5 bases). V was pared by 7 bases and J by 1 base, with 11 bases between. CDR1 and CDR2 from the germline V gene are SGHRS and YFSETQ. The CDR3 has 13 residues. The CDR3 sequence is CASRLDKNTEAFF. As DNA, the CDR3 is TGCGCCAGCCGATTGGACAAGAACACTGAAGCTTTCTTT.

The V gene is TRBV18, the J gene TRBJ2-2; D call uncertain. Looked up from germline, CDR1 is KGHSH and CDR2 is LQKENI. The CDR3 runs 13 residues. The V gene lost 0 bases and the J gene lost 6 bases, with 5 bases spanning the gap. Here the CDR3 reads CASSPPGSGELFF. CDR3 nucleotides: TGTGCCAGCTCACCACCGGGGTCCGGGGAGCTGTTTTTT.

This clonotype has only one observation. The J gene is TRBJ2-3, the V gene TRBV20-1, with D uncertain. The length of the CDR3 is 15 residues. CDR1 is DFQATT, CDR2 SNEGSKA, per germline (reference sequence). V was trimmed by 6 bases and J by 3 bases, leaving 19 bases between them. CDR3: CSAPLGTVGTDTQYF. CDR3 DNA: TGCAGTGCGCCCCTGGGCACGGTGGGAACAGATACGCAGTATTTT.

This clonotype was seen a handful of times. The chain carries TRBV7-3 and TRBJ2-3; D unresolved. Trimming removed 5 bases from V and 0 bases from J, with 9 bases in between. The length of the CDR3 is 14 residues. Germline CDR1 is SGHTA and CDR2 is FQGTGA. The CDR3: CASSRGLSTDTQYF. The CDR3 coding sequence is TGTGCCAGCAGCCGAGGTCTGAGCACAGATACGCAGTATTTT.

The J gene is TRBJ2-3, the V gene TRBV29-1; 8 bases map to TRBD1. V shed 7 bases and J 0 bases; nucleotides not matched to a gene: 9. There are 15 residues in the CDR3. CDR1 is SQVTM and CDR2 is ANQGSEA in the germline V gene. The CDR3, as DNA: TGCAGCGCTACGGGACAGGATACTAGCACAGATACGCAGTATTTT. Translation gives CSATGQDTSTDTQYF.

The chain uses TRBV7-6 and TRBJ2-3; TRBD2 matches at 9 bases. J gave up 6 bases and V 0 bases, and 4 bases lay outside the gene matches. This CDR3 is built from 15 residues. Germline CDR1 reads SGHVS; CDR2 reads FNYEAQ. The CDR3 reads CASSLASGRSDTQYF. The DNA for the CDR3 is TGTGCCAGCAGCTTAGCTAGCGGGAGATCGGATACGCAGTATTTT.